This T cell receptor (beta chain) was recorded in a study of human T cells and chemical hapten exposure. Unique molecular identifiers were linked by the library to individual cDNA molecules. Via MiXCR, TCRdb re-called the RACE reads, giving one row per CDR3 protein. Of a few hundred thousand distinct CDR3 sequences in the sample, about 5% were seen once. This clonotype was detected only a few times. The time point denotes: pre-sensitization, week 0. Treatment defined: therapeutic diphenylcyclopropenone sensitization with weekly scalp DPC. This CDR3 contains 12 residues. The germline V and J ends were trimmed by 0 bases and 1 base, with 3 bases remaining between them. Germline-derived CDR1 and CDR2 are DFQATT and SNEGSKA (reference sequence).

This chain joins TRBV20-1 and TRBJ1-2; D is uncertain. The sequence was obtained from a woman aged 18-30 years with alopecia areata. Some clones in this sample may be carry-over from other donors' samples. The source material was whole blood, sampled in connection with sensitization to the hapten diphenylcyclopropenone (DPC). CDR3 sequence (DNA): TGCAGTGCTAGAGAGGGTAACTATGGCTACACCTTC. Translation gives CSAREGNYGYTF.